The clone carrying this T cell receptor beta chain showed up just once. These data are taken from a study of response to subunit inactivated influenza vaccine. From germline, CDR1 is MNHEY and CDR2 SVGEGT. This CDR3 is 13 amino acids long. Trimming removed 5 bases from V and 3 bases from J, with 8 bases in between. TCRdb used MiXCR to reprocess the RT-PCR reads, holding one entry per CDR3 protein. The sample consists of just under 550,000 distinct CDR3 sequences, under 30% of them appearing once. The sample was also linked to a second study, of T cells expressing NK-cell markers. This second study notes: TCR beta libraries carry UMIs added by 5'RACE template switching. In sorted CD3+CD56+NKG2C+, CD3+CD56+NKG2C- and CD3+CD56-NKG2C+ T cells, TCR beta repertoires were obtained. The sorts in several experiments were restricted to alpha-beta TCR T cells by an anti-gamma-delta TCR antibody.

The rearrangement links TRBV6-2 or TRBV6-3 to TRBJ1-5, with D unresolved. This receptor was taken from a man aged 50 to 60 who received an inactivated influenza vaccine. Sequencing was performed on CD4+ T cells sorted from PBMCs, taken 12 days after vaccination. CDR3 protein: CASSDRLNQPQHF. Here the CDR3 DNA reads TGTGCCAGCAGTGACCGCCTCAATCAGCCCCAGCATTTT.